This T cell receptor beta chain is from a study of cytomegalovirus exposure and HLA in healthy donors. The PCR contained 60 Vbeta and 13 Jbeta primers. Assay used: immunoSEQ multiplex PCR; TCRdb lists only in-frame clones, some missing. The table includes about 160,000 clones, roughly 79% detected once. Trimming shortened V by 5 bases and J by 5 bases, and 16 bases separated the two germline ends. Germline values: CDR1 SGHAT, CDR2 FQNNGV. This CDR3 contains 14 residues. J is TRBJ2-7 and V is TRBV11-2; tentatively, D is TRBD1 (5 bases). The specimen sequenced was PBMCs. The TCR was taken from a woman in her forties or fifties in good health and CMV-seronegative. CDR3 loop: CASSPRVTGNEQYF. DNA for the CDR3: TGTGCCAGCAGCCCCCGAGTTACAGGTAACGAGCAGTACTTC.